This T cell receptor (beta chain) is drawn from a study of T cells in localized non-small cell lung cancer. The study's findings and limits: Among the tissues sampled, uninvolved adjacent lung had the highest T cell clonality, above tumor. An association was observed between higher blood T cell density and longer overall survival. Appearances in adjacent lung were noted for a median approximately 52 of the top 100 tumor clones.

With respect to this clone: As yet, its antigen is unknown.

Using immunoSEQ multiplex PCR, the repertoire was profiled, and TCRdb retains in-frame clones only, with some absent. The sample comprises some 52,000 clones, just over 85% of which are singletons, and about a sixth rests with the top ten. Trimming removed 6 bases at V and 8 bases at J, with 13 bases between. The CDR3 has 12 residues. In germline, CDR1 is SGHDN, CDR2 FVKESK. The TCR sequence derives from a male donor at least 60 years old with stage III squamous cell lung carcinoma. Sequenced here: peripheral blood, sampled before any cancer treatment. The rearrangement uses TRBV14 and TRBJ1-2, with D possibly matching TRBD1 (6 bases). The CDR3 DNA reads as TGTGCCAGCAGTGGGGGCGAGCTGGGCTACACCTTC. Translation: CASSGGELGYTF.